These 7 T cell receptor beta chains share one sample of origin, sequenced in a study of shared clonotypes between healthy human individuals. The assay was immunoSEQ multiplex PCR, and TCRdb's table has in-frame clones only and misses some. The data show fewer than 800,000 clones, 92% seen once. CD8 cells classed as naive were CD45RO-negative and positively selected for CCR7, excluding terminally differentiated effector memory CD45RA+ cells. The sequencing input was naive CD8+ T cells sorted from blood. These receptors were collected from a man younger than 45 in good health.

The V call is TRBV29-1, the J call TRBJ1-2; D possibly corresponds to TRBD1 (5 bases). The germline V and J ends were trimmed by 5 bases and 4 bases, with 11 bases remaining between them. The germline gives CDR1 SQVTM, CDR2 ANQGSEA. The CDR3 totals 12 residues. CDR3 region: CSVQGDSYGYTF. DNA of the CDR3: TGCAGCGTTCAGGGAGACAGCTATGGCTACACCTTC.

This clone was counted once. V and J are TRBV15 and TRBJ2-3, with D uncertain. Germline V lookup: CDR1 LNHNV, CDR2 YYDKDF (reference sequence). The CDR3 is 13 residues long. V lost 6 bases to trimming and J lost 6 bases, with 13 bases between them. CDR3 sequence: CATRGLRVDTQYF. In DNA form, the CDR3 reads TGTGCCACCAGGGGATTACGGGTGGATACGCAGTATTTT.

This clone was observed once. This chain links TRBV19 with TRBJ2-1; D is undetermined. The germline gives CDR1 LNHDA, CDR2 SQIVND (reference sequence). The germline V and J ends were trimmed by 5 bases and 0 bases, with 8 bases remaining between them. This CDR3 has 14 residues. As DNA, the CDR3 is TGTGCCAGTAGTGACACTAACTCCTACAATGAGCAGTTCTTC. This gives the protein CASSDTNSYNEQFF.

CDR3 residues: CASSDLPYPTGYNEQFF. CDR3 nucleotides: TGCGCCAGCAGTGATCTTCCTTATCCCACGGGGTACAATGAGCAGTTCTTC. The V and J genes are TRBV10-2 and TRBJ2-1; D might be TRBD2 (5 bases). CDR1 and CDR2 (germline): WSHSY, SAAADI. The V and J ends lost 3 bases and 4 bases respectively, with 19 bases between them. The CDR3 runs 17 residues.

The chain uses TRBV6-5 and TRBJ2-7, with a possible D match to TRBD2 (6 bases). The germline V gene encodes CDR1 MNHEY and CDR2 SVGAGI. Trimming cost V 5 bases and J 6 bases, with 8 bases left between them. CDR3 length: 11 residues. This CDR3 is CASSSGLEQYF. DNA of the CDR3: TGTGCCAGCAGTAGCGGGCTCGAGCAGTACTTC.

The chain is built from TRBV10-2 and TRBJ2-1; D not certain. Per the germline V gene, CDR1 is WSHSY and CDR2 is SAAADI. V lost 9 bases to trimming and J lost 6 bases, with 6 bases between them. The CDR3 totals 10 residues. The chain's CDR3 is CASNLNEQFF. The CDR3, as DNA: TGCGCCAGTAATCTCAATGAGCAGTTCTTC.

The rearrangement uses TRBV4-1 and TRBJ2-7; TRBD2 agrees at 15 bases. The trim removed 4 bases at V and 4 bases at J, leaving 8 bases unmatched. In germline, CDR1 is MGHRA, CDR2 YSYEKL. The CDR3 sequence is 17 residues long. The CDR3 here is CASSPSPGTSGRYEQYF. The CDR3 DNA is TGCGCCAGCAGCCCGAGTCCCGGGACTAGCGGGAGGTACGAGCAGTACTTC.